This T cell receptor (beta chain) was captured by sequencing in a study of CD8 T cells in ankylosing spondylitis. This clonotype was observed once. The antigen is not known. TCRdb used MiXCR to reprocess the 5' RACE reads, holding one entry per CDR3 protein. The sample has 250,000 to 350,000 distinct CDR3 sequences, 20% seen once. Study-wide results and caveats: CD8+ disease-linked clones were present at relatively low frequencies in blood.

After removal of 5 bases from V and 3 bases from J, the junction contained 6 bases not matched to a gene. The CDR3 covers 15 residues. The germline V gene encodes CDR1 MNHNS and CDR2 SASEGT. The V call is TRBV6-1, the J call TRBJ2-1, with TRBD2 identical over 8 bases. The sequencing sample was made of blood, either unsorted or a sorted T cell fraction (not recorded which). The clonotype was recovered from a male donor with ankylosing spondylitis or in good health (not recorded which). DNA of the CDR3: TGTGCCAGCAGTCGGGCGGGAGGCTACTACAATGAGCAGTTCTTC. It yields the protein CASSRAGGYYNEQFF.